These 4 T cell receptor beta chains share one sample of origin, sequenced in a study of response to subunit inactivated influenza vaccine. MiXCR was run by TCRdb on the RT-PCR reads, yielding one entry per CDR3 protein. The sample yields 150,000 to 200,000 distinct CDR3 sequences, 10% to 15% seen once. These records were also assigned to another study, of T cells expressing NK-cell markers. From that paper: Generation of TCR beta cDNA was performed by 5'RACE template switching incorporating UMIs.

The specimen comprised CD8+ T cells sorted from PBMCs, sampled approximately 13 days after vaccination. The receptors shown here come from a man aged 45-65 years who received an inactivated influenza vaccine.

This clonotype was seen more than once but under ten times. This sequence joins TRBV9 and TRBJ2-1; D is uncertain. The germline V gene encodes CDR1 SGDLS and CDR2 YYNGEE. Trimming removed 6 bases at V and 4 bases at J, with 14 bases between. CDR3 length equals 14 residues. The CDR3 here is CASTPTGGYNEQFF. For the CDR3, the DNA is TGTGCCAGCACCCCGACGGGCGGTTACAATGAGCAGTTCTTC.

The sample holds a few counts of this clonotype. The chain links TRBV6-1 to TRBJ2-7, with 11 bases fitting TRBD2. CDR3 length: 15 residues. J was trimmed by 0 bases and V by 6 bases; bases with no gene match: 4. The germline V gene has CDR1 MNHNS and CDR2 SASEGT. The CDR3 DNA reads TGTGCCAGCAGCACTAGCGGGGGCAGCTCCTACGAGCAGTACTTC. It is translated as CASSTSGGSSYEQYF.

This clonotype was seen repeatedly, ten times or more. J is TRBJ2-5 and V is TRBV6-5; the D gene is possibly TRBD1 (6 bases). Trimming shortened V by 0 bases and J by 9 bases, and 23 bases separated the two germline ends. This CDR3 has 17 residues. Germline V gene data show CDR1 as MNHEY and CDR2 as SVGAGI. CDR3 nucleotides: TGTGCCAGCAGTTACTCGTATCGGGACACCGAGGGTAGACCCCAGTACTTC. This gives the protein CASSYSYRDTEGRPQYF.

This clonotype occurred a few times. The rearrangement joins TRBV27 to TRBJ2-3; 12 bases map to TRBD2. The CDR3 length is 16 residues. Germline V gene lookup returns CDR1 MNHEY and CDR2 SMNVEV (reference sequence). V shed 5 bases, J shed 3 bases, and the junction held 6 bases outside the gene matches. Written as DNA, the CDR3 is TGTGCCAGCAGTCCAGGGACTAGCGGGCTTACAGATACGCAGTATTTT. Its translation is CASSPGTSGLTDTQYF.